Detailed here is one TCR beta chain. Its antigen is as yet unknown. The sample comes from a study of cytomegalovirus exposure and HLA in healthy donors. The CDR3 length is 17 residues. Germline loops: CDR1 SGHAT, CDR2 FQNNGV. V was clipped by 5 bases and J by 0 bases, with 16 bases between them. The study, taken as a whole, reports: Listed as cytomegalovirus-associated were around 160 TCR beta chains.

A multiplex PCR was run with 60 Vbeta primers and 13 Jbeta primers. TCRdb keeps only in-frame clones here, not all; method: immunoSEQ multiplex PCR. The sample gives some 160,000 clones, 9.4% of which show up once; 1.5% to 2% is in the top ten. Input material: PBMCs. This chain uses TRBV11-2 with TRBJ1-4, with D tentatively TRBD1 (5 bases). The source of this sequence is a male donor in good health and CMV-seronegative. The CDR3: CASSPGRGRATNEKLFF. The DNA for the CDR3 is TGTGCCAGCAGCCCTGGAAGGGGTCGAGCAACTAATGAAAAACTGTTTTTT.